This T cell receptor beta chain was retrieved from a study of technical replicates of blood from several donors. Data came from immunoSEQ multiplex PCR; TCRdb stores just in-frame clones and leaves some out. The sample holds about 97,000 clones, 96% seen once. CDR3 length: 15 residues. With 5 bases removed from V and 2 bases from J, the gap between germline ends came to 16 bases. Germline loops: CDR1 SGHAT, CDR2 FQNNGV. The sequencing sample was made of T cells isolated from PBMCs. The receptor was derived from a human donor in good health. The rearrangement joins TRBV11-2 to TRBJ2-7, with D possibly being TRBD2 (6 bases). Written as DNA, the CDR3 is TGTGCCAGCAGCACTCCAGGGAGGTCCACCTACGAGCAGTACTTC. It codes for CASSTPGRSTYEQYF.